The next 15 T cell receptor beta chains were all read from a single sample in a study of tumor and adjacent non-tumor tissue in lung cancer. RNA was extracted from bulk tissue without any cell sorting. TCRbeta libraries were built with three rounds of nested PCR, modified from ARM-PCR. TCRdb fed the multiplex PCR reads into MiXCR, producing one record per CDR3 protein. The sample yields about 81,000 distinct CDR3 sequences, over 60% seen once. Sequenced: lung tumor tissue. The receptors come from a woman in her forties with non-small cell lung cancer.

The chain joins TRBV11-2 to TRBJ2-3; D call uncertain. V was cut by 1 base and J by 8 bases, with 13 bases left in between. This CDR3 has 14 residues. Germline loops: CDR1 SGHAT, CDR2 FQNNGV. The CDR3 sequence is CASSLVKCAGTQYF. The CDR3 region has the DNA TGTGCCAGCAGCTTAGTGAAATGCGCAGGTACGCAGTATTTT.

With regard to this clonotype: The junction and the germline gene differ at one end; a read error may be behind it. The V gene is TRBV11-2, the J gene TRBJ2-3; the D gene is possibly TRBD2 (6 bases). Germline assignment: CDR1 SGHAT and CDR2 FQNNGV. This CDR3 has 14 amino acids. The CDR3 is CASSASAVTGTQYF. The CDR3 DNA is TGCGCCAGCAGCGCTAGCGCTGTCACAGGCACGCAGTATTTT. Variable domain in full (rest from reference TRBV11-2 and TRBJ2-3): EAGVAQSPRYKIIEKRQSVAFWCNPISGHATLYWYQQILGQGPKLLIQFQNNGVVDDSQLPKDRFSAERLKGVDSTLKIQPAKLEDSAVYLCASSASAVTGTQYFGPGTRLTVL.

The chain carries TRBV6-5 and TRBJ1-5; the match to TRBD1 covers 7 bases. Germline trimming cut 6 bases from V and 4 bases from J; bases unmatched to any gene: 15. The germline gives CDR1 MNHEY, CDR2 SVGAGI. The CDR3 runs to 17 residues. CDR3 sequence: CASRWTGSGNSNQPQHF. The CDR3 bases are TGTGCCAGCAGGTGGACAGGTTCTGGGAATAGTAATCAGCCCCAGCATTTT.

On this clonotype itself: An end of the junction differs from the germline gene, which may be a read error. This chain's CDR3 is CVSSKRGTLTATQYF. In nucleotides, the CDR3 is TGTGTCAGCAGCAAGCGGGGAACTCTCACAGCTACGCAGTATTTT. The rearrangement joins TRBV6-6 to TRBJ2-3; 7 bases line up with TRBD2. The CDR3 covers 15 residues. Germline lookup yields CDR1 MNHNY and CDR2 SVGAGI (reference sequence).

This clonotype has just a few counts. Possible read error: a much larger clone is one base away. The chain employs TRBV29-1 and TRBJ2-2; maybe TRBD2 (6 bases). The V gene lost 8 bases and the J gene lost 4 bases, with 14 bases spanning the gap. Per the germline V gene, CDR1 is SQVTM and CDR2 is ANQGSEA. The CDR3 is 13 amino acids. CDR3: CSPRDGGTGELFF. The CDR3 bases are TGCAGCCCGCGAGACGGGGGCACCGGGGAGCTGTTTTTT.

Comment on this clonotype: Because the CDR3's place on the DNA is in doubt, the DNA is left out and the CDR3 is given as listed by TCRdb. The chain employs TRBV20-1 and TRBJ2-6; the D call of TRBD1 is as the table states it, not checked on the DNA. The CDR3 adds up to 16 amino acids, both ends counted. Per germline, CDR1 DFQATT and CDR2 SNEGSKA (reference sequence). This CDR3 is CSARMSVGAGANALTF.

The chain uses TRBV11-2 and TRBJ1-1; no clear D. V was pared by 6 bases and J by 7 bases, with 12 bases between. The CDR3 sequence is 12 residues long. Germline V gene sequence: CDR1 SGHAT, CDR2 FQNNGV. DNA of the CDR3: TGTGCCAGCAGTATTTCGGGTTTTGAAGCTTTCTTT. It specifies CASSISGFEAFF.

As concerns this clonotype: A read error may account for a junction end that differs from germline. This chain connects TRBV29-1 to TRBJ2-5; 7 nucleotides line up with TRBD2. Germline V gives CDR1 SQVTM, CDR2 ANQGSEA. This CDR3 spans 15 amino acids. CDR3 residues: CSVAPTSTRFETQCF. Here the CDR3 DNA reads TGTAGCGTTGCCCCGACTAGCACTCGGTTTGAGACACAGTGCTTC.

Of note for this clonotype: This may stem from a read error, because a much larger clone lies one nucleotide away. The chain is built from TRBV28 and TRBJ2-7; 10 bases fit TRBD2. The CDR3 runs 14 residues. The germline gives CDR1 MDHEN, CDR2 SYDVKM. The CDR3 is CASRSSGSNYEHYF. The CDR3 DNA is TGTGCCAGCAGGTCTAGCGGGAGTAATTACGAGCATTACTTC.

To note about this clonotype: Germline and junction disagree at one end, which may indicate a read error. The chain has TRBV2 and TRBJ2-1; 7 nucleotides match TRBD1. The CDR3 totals 15 residues. CDR1 and CDR2 from the germline V gene are SNHLY and FYNNEI. In DNA, the CDR3 is TGTGTCAGCAGTGAATTCCGGGACAGCCACAATGAGCAGTTCTTC. It codes for CVSSEFRDSHNEQFF.

This sequence joins TRBV6-5 and TRBJ2-2, with 8 bases identical to TRBD1. The trim removed 10 bases at V and 10 bases at J, leaving 17 bases unmatched. The CDR3 covers 15 residues. Germline V gene lookup returns CDR1 MNHEY and CDR2 SVGAGI. Here the CDR3 DNA reads TGTGCCAAAAGTTACCAGGGGGCACGGGCCGAGGAGCTGTTTTTT. Its translation: CAKSYQGARAEELFF.

Worth noting for this clonotype: At one end, the junction sequence differs from germline, possibly due to a read error. This rearrangement joins TRBV11-2 to TRBJ1-6; TRBD1 matches 7 bases. The CDR3 runs to 14 residues. Germline values: CDR1 SGHAT, CDR2 FQNNGV. The CDR3 loop is CARSSGQVLLPLHF. DNA of the CDR3: TGTGCCAGAAGCTCCGGACAGGTCCTTTTGCCCCTCCACTTT.

A few counts support this clonotype. As the CDR3 is not closed by the conserved phenylalanine or tryptophan, this likely results from a read error. The V gene is TRBV6-2 or TRBV6-3, the J gene TRBJ2-3, with 13 bases aligning to TRBD2. Germline assignment: CDR1 MNHEY and CDR2 SVGEGT. The CDR3 is made up of 16 amino acids. The CDR3 loop reads CASRVGTSGKTDRQYS. CDR3 nucleotide sequence: TGTGCCAGCAGGGTAGGGACTAGCGGGAAAACAGATAGGCAGTATTCT.

V gene TRBV11-2 combines with J gene TRBJ1-5, with D possibly being TRBD1 (5 bases). Germline lookup yields CDR1 SGHAT and CDR2 FQNNGV. The V gene lost 5 bases and the J gene lost 6 bases, with 20 bases spanning the gap. This CDR3 is built from 16 residues. DNA for the CDR3: TGTGCCAGCAGCCCCTTTTCACAAAGGGGCGGTCAGCCCCAGCATTTT. This translates into CASSPFSQRGGQPQHF.

This clonotype showed up many times. This chain connects TRBV20-1 to TRBJ2-1; D ambiguous. CDR3 length equals 12 residues. Trimming removed 3 bases at V and 7 bases at J, with 10 bases between. Germline V gene data show CDR1 as DFQATT and CDR2 as SNEGSKA (reference sequence). CDR3 region: CSARVSSNEQFF. DNA for the CDR3: TGCAGTGCTAGGGTTAGCTCGAATGAGCAGTTCTTC.